These 18 T cell receptor beta chains originate from one sample sequenced in a study of PD-1 and CTLA-4 blockade in melanoma. Assay: immunoSEQ multiplex PCR; the TCRdb copy retains only in-frame clones and omits some. This table holds 30,000 to 35,000 clones, about 91% found once. The starting material was CD8+ T cells from peripheral blood, obtained from a patient given anti-PD-1 treatment. The receptors were sampled from a human donor with melanoma.

V gene TRBV10-3 combines with J gene TRBJ2-7; maybe TRBD2 (7 bases). Germline loops: CDR1 ENHRY, CDR2 SYGVKD. Trimming removed 10 bases from V and 0 bases from J, with 19 bases in between. This CDR3 has 15 amino acids. The CDR3 DNA is TGTGCCACTAGGGGGGCGGGAGTTAGCTCCTACGAGCAGTACTTC. Residues: CATRGAGVSSYEQYF.

The chain carries TRBV6-2 or TRBV6-3 and TRBJ2-1, with 12 bases fitting TRBD1. J gave up 8 bases and V 0 bases, and 5 bases lay outside the gene matches. The CDR3 spans 16 residues. Germline CDR1 MNHEY, CDR2 SVGEGT. CDR3 sequence (DNA): TGTGCCAGCAGTTACTCGAGGGACAGGGGGCCTTATGAGCAGTTCTTC. Amino acids: CASSYSRDRGPYEQFF.

The chain is built from TRBV28 and TRBJ2-5, with D maybe TRBD2 (5 bases). The germline CDR1 and CDR2 sequences are MDHEN and SYDVKM. This CDR3 region has 17 residues. V gave up 7 bases and J gave up 2 bases, with 23 bases separating them. CDR3 residues: CASTLSAGRLIQETQYF. The CDR3 region has the DNA TGTGCCAGCACCCTATCCGCGGGCAGGCTTATTCAAGAGACCCAGTACTTC.

This chain connects TRBV6-6 to TRBJ1-6; no clear D. V lost 2 bases and J 5 bases, leaving 13 bases between the germline ends. CDR3 size: 16 residues. The germline V gene has CDR1 MNHNY and CDR2 SVGAGI (reference sequence). The CDR3 loop reads CASSYRQAIDNSPLHF. The DNA of the CDR3 is TGTGCCAGCAGTTACAGGCAGGCTATCGATAATTCACCCCTCCACTTT.

The V gene is TRBV27, the J gene TRBJ2-7, with D perhaps being TRBD1 or TRBD2 (5 bases each). V was clipped by 4 bases and J by 1 base, with 11 bases between them. Looked up from germline, CDR1 is MNHEY and CDR2 is SMNVEV (reference sequence). This CDR3 is 14 amino acids long. CDR3 nucleotide sequence: TGTGCCAGCAGTTCCCGGGACCAATCCTACGAGCAGTACTTC. As protein: CASSSRDQSYEQYF.

The rearrangement links TRBV7-2 to TRBJ1-5; D not certain. Trimming left V 1 base short and J 9 bases short, with 16 bases between. This CDR3 region has 15 residues. Per germline, CDR1 SGHTA and CDR2 FQGNSA. CDR3 bases: TGTGCCAGCAGCTTAGGCTCCGGGATCCCATCGCCCCAGCATTTT. Its translation is CASSLGSGIPSPQHF.

V gene TRBV6-5 combines with J gene TRBJ2-2, with D uncertain. The CDR3 consists of 15 residues. Trimming left V 0 bases short and J 1 base short, with 6 bases between. Germline loops: CDR1 MNHEY, CDR2 SVGAGI. The CDR3 region has the DNA TGTGCCAGCAGTTACTCGACCGGGAACACCGGGGAGCTGTTTTTT. Translated, it gives CASSYSTGNTGELFF.

The chain couples TRBV7-9 to TRBJ1-1; possible D gene TRBD1, 5 bases. V lost 5 bases to trimming and J lost 5 bases, with 15 bases between them. CDR1 SEHNR and CDR2 FQNEAQ come from the germline V gene (reference sequence). The CDR3 is 14 amino acids. The CDR3 loop reads CASSPSLKGTEAFF. CDR3 nucleotide sequence: TGTGCCAGCAGCCCTTCATTGAAGGGGACTGAAGCTTTCTTT.

The rearrangement joins TRBV19 to TRBJ1-5, with D perhaps TRBD1 (6 bases). CDR1 and CDR2 from the germline V gene are LNHDA and SQIVND (reference sequence). Trimming pared 5 bases from V and 4 bases from J, leaving 9 bases between. The CDR3 length is 13 residues. In nucleotides, the CDR3 is TGTGCCAGTAGTGGGACACCAAATCAGCCCCAGCATTTT. Translating gives CASSGTPNQPQHF.

V is TRBV30 and J is TRBJ2-1, with 15 bases that match TRBD2. Trimming cost V 3 bases and J 9 bases; bases outside gene matches: 6. The CDR3 spans 15 residues. Germline V gene sequence: CDR1 GTSNPN, CDR2 SVGIG (reference sequence). The CDR3 loop is CAWSGGLAGGTEQFF. For the CDR3, the DNA is TGTGCCTGGAGCGGGGGACTAGCGGGAGGTACTGAGCAGTTCTTC.

Only one count was recorded for this clone. This rearrangement joins TRBV19 to TRBJ2-6; D is unclear. V lost 7 bases and J 2 bases, leaving 6 bases between the germline ends. Germline V gene data show CDR1 as LNHDA and CDR2 as SQIVND (reference sequence). This CDR3 contains 13 residues. CDR3 protein: CASTEAGANVLTF. The CDR3 bases are TGTGCCAGTACCGAGGCTGGGGCCAACGTCCTGACTTTC.

The chain uses TRBV2 and TRBJ1-4; unclear D gene. Germline V gives CDR1 SNHLY, CDR2 FYNNEI. The CDR3 covers 10 residues. The V gene lost 9 bases and the J gene lost 8 bases, with 7 bases spanning the gap. CDR3 DNA: TGTGCCAGTCTAGGAGAAAAACTGTTTTTT. Encoded protein: CASLGEKLFF. Full variable domain (rest looked up from reference TRBV2 and TRBJ1-4): EPEVTQTPSHQVTQMGQEVILRCVPISNHLYFYWYRQILGQKVEFLVSFYNNEISEKSEIFDDQFSVERPDGSNFTLKIRSTKLEDSAMYFCASLGEKLFFGSGTQLSVL.

The J gene is TRBJ2-7, the V gene TRBV19; 8 nucleotides match TRBD2. J was trimmed by 2 bases and V by 5 bases; bases with no gene match: 8. This CDR3 comprises 15 residues. Germline V gene lookup returns CDR1 LNHDA and CDR2 SQIVND (reference sequence). CDR3 sequence reads: CASSWSSGAPYEQYF. DNA for the CDR3: TGTGCCAGTAGTTGGAGTAGCGGGGCTCCCTACGAGCAGTACTTC.

The chain couples TRBV5-1 to TRBJ2-7; the D gene is possibly TRBD2 (6 bases). V was clipped by 3 bases and J by 0 bases, with 13 bases between them. The CDR3 is 15 amino acids. CDR1 is SGHRS and CDR2 is YFSETQ in the germline V gene. Here the CDR3 DNA reads TGCGCCAGCAGCTCCGACTGGGACTTCTCCTACGAGCAGTACTTC. This translates into CASSSDWDFSYEQYF.

The CDR3 DNA reads as TGTGCCAGCAGTTTATATGCCCGGGGACTAGCGGGGTCCTACAATGAGCAGTTCTTC. It yields the protein CASSLYARGLAGSYNEQFF. The chain combines TRBV28 with TRBJ2-1; 13 bases line up with TRBD2. V dropped 1 base and J dropped 1; count of bases not matched to a gene: 7. CDR1 MDHEN and CDR2 SYDVKM come from the germline V gene. This CDR3 is built from 19 residues.

The gene calls are TRBV27 and TRBJ2-1; no definite D call. Trimming left V 1 base short and J 4 bases short, with 11 bases between. CDR1 is MNHEY and CDR2 is SMNVEV in the germline V gene (reference sequence). CDR3 length: 15 amino acids. CDR3 loop: CASSLLVSGYNEQFF. Here the CDR3 DNA reads TGTGCCAGCAGTTTATTAGTTTCCGGGTACAATGAGCAGTTCTTC.

The chain uses TRBV29-1 and TRBJ2-1; 10 nucleotides line up with TRBD2. J was trimmed by 4 bases and V by 1 base; bases with no gene match: 10. The CDR3 spans 17 residues. Germline CDR1 reads SQVTM; CDR2 reads ANQGSEA. CDR3 nucleotide sequence: TGCAGCGTTGAAGGGGTGCTAGCGGGAGTGGGGTACAATGAGCAGTTCTTC. It encodes CSVEGVLAGVGYNEQFF.

This chain joins TRBV6-5 and TRBJ2-3; 9 nucleotides align to TRBD1. This CDR3 region has 13 residues. V was pared by 4 bases and J by 14 bases, with 10 bases of the junction left unmatched. Germline-derived CDR1 and CDR2 are MNHEY and SVGAGI. The CDR3 DNA reads as TGTGCCAGCAGTTCTCCGGGACAGGGCGATGGGTATTTT. It is translated as CASSSPGQGDGYF.